These T cell receptor beta chains were read from a single sample in a study of blood T cells in healthy people across ages. Each CDR3 protein is one row after TCRdb ran MiXCR on the 5' RACE reads. The table lists some 550,000 distinct CDR3 sequences, around 48% of them singletons. Source material: blood. The receptors here all came from an older man in good health. Both conserved end residues are part of each CDR3. Fields, in order: V gene, J gene, D gene, clone size, CDR3 DNA, CDR3 protein. D genes are given only for firm matches. Some rows mark clone size as missing; the rest say once, few, many or name a class of expanded clone.

TRBV5-1	TRBJ2-5	TRBD2	NA	TGCGCCAGCAGCCCCGGGGGGAGGTCGTCTGAGACCCAGTACTTC	CASSPGGRSSETQYF
TRBV6-6	TRBJ1-1	NA	few	TGTGCCACCCGATTAGTCCCCGGGACTGAAGCTTTCTTT	CATRLVPGTEAFF
TRBV20-1	TRBJ2-4	TRBD2	NA	TGCAGTGCTAGGGCGGGGGAGGTGCCGGCCAAAAACATTCAGTACTTC	CSARAGEVPAKNIQYF
TRBV11-2	TRBJ2-5	TRBD2	few	TGTGCCAGCAGCTTACGAGCGGGGGCTCTGGAGCAGTACTTC	CASSLRAGALEQYF
TRBV20-1	TRBJ1-3	TRBD1	NA	TGCAGTGCCTTGGGACAGGGAGCGAACACCATATATTTT	CSALGQGANTIYF
TRBV6-6	TRBJ2-7	NA	many	TGTGCCAGCAGTTTTCCGTCCGCGGAGCAGTACTTC	CASSFPSAEQYF
TRBV6-2/TRBV6-3	TRBJ1-1	NA	NA	TGTGCCAGCAGTTATGATTGGGGGCGAGGGGACACTGAAGCTTTCTTT	CASSYDWGRGDTEAFF
TRBV9	TRBJ1-2	NA	NA	TGTGCCAGCAGCGCCCGAACATCGGGTGGCTACACCTTC	CASSARTSGGYTF
TRBV7-3	TRBJ2-1	TRBD2	NA	TGTGCCAGCAGCGCAAGCCGGACTAGCGTTCACAATGAGCAGTTCTTC	CASSASRTSVHNEQFF
TRBV4-3	TRBJ2-6	NA	NA	TGCGCCAGCAGCCAAGAGGCAGGTCTCTCTAGGGCCAACGTCCTGACTTTC	CASSQEAGLSRANVLTF
TRBV6-6	TRBJ2-7	NA	NA	TGTACCGGCAGTTACGTCCAGGGGAACACCTACGAGCAGTACTTC	CTGSYVQGNTYEQYF
TRBV2	TRBJ1-2	NA	NA	TGTGCCAGCAGTGAACGGCAGACCAACTATGGCTACACCTTC	CASSERQTNYGYTF
TRBV12-5	TRBJ2-1	TRBD2	NA	TGTGCTAGTGGTTTGGTACTTGGGGGGGGCAATGAGCAGTTCTTC	CASGLVLGGGNEQFF
TRBV28	TRBJ2-5	NA	NA	TGTGCCAGCAGTTCTCCCGCCGGCACAGGGACGTACAATGAGCAGTACTTC	CASSSPAGTGTYNEQYF
TRBV5-6	TRBJ2-7	TRBD1	many	TGTGCCAGCAGCTTCCCGGGACAGACGGCCTACGAGCAGTACTTC	CASSFPGQTAYEQYF
TRBV5-1	TRBJ2-5	NA	few	TGCGCCAGCAGCTTGGCCATCGGCGGAGAGACCCAGTACTTC	CASSLAIGGETQYF
TRBV7-9	TRBJ2-1	NA	NA	TGTGCCAGCAGCTTGGACCTACTGAATGAGCAGTTCTTC	CASSLDLLNEQFF
TRBV7-3	TRBJ1-1	NA	NA	TGTGCCAGCAGCTTAACAGGGGGGAACACTGAAGCTTTCTTT	CASSLTGGNTEAFF
TRBV20-1	TRBJ2-7	TRBD1	once	TGCAGTGCCCCGGACAGGGATTACGAGCAGTACTTC	CSAPDRDYEQYF
TRBV4-3	TRBJ1-1	NA	few	TGCGCCAGCAGCCAAGACCGCTGGGGGACGGGCACTGAAGCTTTCTTT	CASSQDRWGTGTEAFF
TRBV12-3/TRBV12-4	TRBJ2-2	NA	NA	TGTGCCAGCAGTTCAAGGGAATTAGGGGAGCTGTTTTTT	CASSSRELGELFF
TRBV29-1	TRBJ2-3	TRBD1	NA	TGCAGCGTTGACGGACAGGGGAGGGCAGATACGCAGTATTTT	CSVDGQGRADTQYF
TRBV7-2	TRBJ2-3	TRBD2	NA	TGTGCCAGCAGCCCCTTGAGGCTAGCGGGAGCCGTTGTCACAGATACGCAGTATTTT	CASSPLRLAGAVVTDTQYF
TRBV20-1	TRBJ2-3	TRBD2	NA	TGCAGTGCTCTAGCGGGAGGGGGAGATACGCAGTATTTT	CSALAGGGDTQYF
TRBV30	TRBJ2-7	NA	NA	TGTGCCTGGAGTGTAGCTTACGAGCAGTACTTC	CAWSVAYEQYF
TRBV6-2/TRBV6-3	TRBJ2-7	TRBD1	once	TGTACCAGCCGAACAGGGGGCGCGTACGAGCAGTACTTC	CTSRTGGAYEQYF
TRBV3-1	TRBJ2-4	NA	NA	TGTGCCAGCAGCCTCGGTCAGACGGGGGGCGGAAACATTCAGTACTTC	CASSLGQTGGGNIQYF
TRBV7-2	TRBJ2-7	NA	few	TGTGCCAGCAGCTTAGTCCGTGGACAGAGTTACGAGCAGTACTTC	CASSLVRGQSYEQYF
TRBV6-2/TRBV6-3	TRBJ2-3	NA	NA	TGTGCCAGCAGTCGACTAGTTGGGAGCACAGATACGCAGTATTTT	CASSRLVGSTDTQYF
TRBV6-6	TRBJ2-7	NA	NA	TGTGCCAGCCTACCTCGGACCGGGACACTGTCCTACGAGCAGTACTTC	CASLPRTGTLSYEQYF
TRBV7-2	TRBJ2-1	TRBD1	NA	TGTGCCAGCAGCCGACCAGGGGGCGTAAATGAGCAGTTCTTC	CASSRPGGVNEQFF
TRBV29-1	TRBJ1-3	NA	once	TGCAGCGTACCCACGACCCGGAGCTCTGGAAACACTATATATTTT	CSVPTTRSSGNTIYF
TRBV5-1	TRBJ2-3	NA	NA	TGCGCCAGCACCTTCGGGACATCCCGGGCAGATGCGCAGTATTTT	CASTFGTSRADAQYF
TRBV12-3/TRBV12-4	TRBJ1-2	NA	NA	TGTGCCAGCAGTGCAAGCAGGGGTTTCACCTATGGCTACACCTTC	CASSASRGFTYGYTF
TRBV2	TRBJ2-3	NA	NA	TGTGCCAGCAGCGGTTATGGTAATACGCAGTATTTT	CASSGYGNTQYF